This TCR beta chain was retrieved from a study of blood T cell repertoires in COVID-19. The CDR3 length is 15 residues. Germline V CDR1 and CDR2: MNHEY, SMNVEV (reference sequence). The trim removed 0 bases at V and 7 bases at J, leaving 1 base unmatched. In its sample, this clone was seen once. TCRdb keeps only in-frame clones here, not all; method: immunoSEQ multiplex PCR. The table lists hundreds of thousands of clones, 88% of them singletons. V gene TRBV27 combines with J gene TRBJ1-4; 11 bases agree with TRBD1. The sequencing input was peripheral blood. This sequence was found in a woman aged 40 to 49 who had recovered from COVID-19. The CDR3 spells CASSLSGTGGEKLFF. For the CDR3, the DNA is TGTGCCAGCAGTTTATCCGGGACAGGGGGTGAAAAACTGTTTTTT. Full variable domain (missing parts from reference TRBV27 and TRBJ1-4): EAQVTQNPRYLITVTGKKLTVTCSQNMNHEYMSWYRQDPGLGLRQIYYSMNVEVTDKGDVPEGYKVSRKEKRNFPLILESPSPNQTSLYFCASSLSGTGGEKLFFGSGTQLSVL.